This T cell receptor beta chain was recovered during a study of blood T cell repertoires in COVID-19. Profiled with immunoSEQ multiplex PCR; TCRdb holds only in-frame clones, not every one. The table lists more than 300,000 clones, about 85% of them singletons. This clone was seen a single time. CDR1 is SGHAT, CDR2 FQDESV, per germline (reference sequence). Losses at the gene ends were 2 bases for V and 8 bases for J; bases not matched to a gene: 3. This CDR3 contains 13 residues. Sequencing used PBMCs or T cells enriched from blood (not recorded which). This clonotype was obtained from a woman aged 25 to 39 who had recovered from COVID-19. This chain joins TRBV11-1 and TRBJ1-2, with 9 bases aligning to TRBD1. The CDR3 bases are TGTGCCAGCAGCTTAAACAGGGGGCGCGGCTACACCTTC. Encoded protein: CASSLNRGRGYTF.